The 17 T cell receptor beta chains in this list originate from one sample, sequenced in a study of CD8+ T cells in alopecia areata listed by TCRdb under 2018. In the paper's terms, the time point label means: less than 25 weeks on oral tofacitinib. This sample's treatment or condition label indicates: oral pan-JAK inhibitor, 5-10 mg twice daily. Library prep was done by the immunoSEQ multiplex PCR assay. To provide template for TCR sequencing, every sample had RNA extracted and reverse transcribed into cDNA. The immuneACCESS repertoire file appears here via TCRdb, limited to in-frame rearrangements. These files lack a portion of the clones; in checked studies, under half of the deficit traces to unresolved V genes, and the cause of the others is not known. This sample gives under 200,000 clones in total; approximately 60% of them show up just once. 14% of the sample is in the top ten clones. Sequencing used CD4+ T cells sorted from blood, obtained at week 24, from a patient treated with tofacitinib. The receptors originated from a human donor with alopecia areata.

The chain has TRBV5-4 and TRBJ1-2, with TRBD1 matching over 9 bases. This CDR3 has 14 amino acids. J was trimmed by 4 bases and V by 5 bases; bases with no gene match: 6. CDR1 is SGHNT, CDR2 YYREEE, per germline (reference sequence). CDR3 coding DNA: TGTGCCAGCAGGCGACAGGGGGAGGGCTATGGCTACACCTTC. Translated: CASRRQGEGYGYTF.

The V gene is TRBV19, the J gene TRBJ2-1; D gene ambiguous. CDR3 length: 11 residues. The germline V gene has CDR1 LNHDA and CDR2 SQIVND (reference sequence). The V gene lost 4 bases and the J gene lost 9 bases, with 7 bases spanning the gap. CDR3 sequence: CASSTLGEQFF. CDR3 in DNA: TGTGCCAGTAGTACCTTAGGTGAGCAGTTCTTC.

This clone turned up a few times. This rearrangement joins TRBV2 to TRBJ2-5; D could derive from TRBD1 or TRBD2 (7 bases each). CDR3 length: 15 amino acids. The V and J ends lost 7 bases and 1 base respectively, with 16 bases between them. The germline CDR1 and CDR2 sequences are SNHLY and FYNNEI. The CDR3 reads CASNGGRGRQETQYF. Written as DNA, the CDR3 is TGTGCCAGCAATGGAGGGAGGGGGCGCCAAGAGACCCAGTACTTC. Filled out from reference TRBV2 and TRBJ2-5, the complete variable domain reads EPEVTQTPSHQVTQMGQEVILRCVPISNHLYFYWYRQILGQKVEFLVSFYNNEISEKSEIFDDQFSVERPDGSNFTLKIRSTKLEDSAMYFCASNGGRGRQETQYFGPGTRLLVL.

V and J are TRBV6-5 and TRBJ1-2; the D is unclear. Per germline, CDR1 MNHEY and CDR2 SVGAGI. The CDR3 is 11 amino acids. V lost 4 bases and J lost 7, with 7 bases in between. CDR3: CASSSPIGYTF. The CDR3 DNA reads TGTGCCAGCAGTTCCCCTATTGGCTACACCTTC.

This clone appeared a few times. Different DNA sequences within this sample yield the same CDR3. The chain combines TRBV7-9 with TRBJ1-5, with 7 bases identical to TRBD1. This CDR3 contains 14 residues. V shed 4 bases, J shed 4 bases, and the junction held 4 bases outside the gene matches. Germline V gives CDR1 SEHNR, CDR2 FQNEAQ (reference sequence). This chain's CDR3 is CASSSQGGNQPQHF. Written as DNA, the CDR3 is TGTGCCAGCAGCTCCCAGGGGGGTAATCAGCCCCAGCATTTT.

The V gene is TRBV11-2, the J gene TRBJ1-4; TRBD1 agrees at 7 bases. Germline CDR1 SGHAT, CDR2 FQNNGV. The CDR3 is 18 residues long. J was trimmed by 4 bases and V by 3 bases; bases with no gene match: 14. The CDR3 DNA is TGTGCCAGCAGCTTTAGGTCCCTCGGACAGGTCCTTAATGAAAAACTGTTTTTT. Translation: CASSFRSLGQVLNEKLFF.

The chain links TRBV29-1 to TRBJ1-2, with 9 bases that match TRBD1. Germline values: CDR1 SQVTM, CDR2 ANQGSEA. The CDR3 totals 13 residues. Germline trimming cut 8 bases from V and 11 bases from J; bases unmatched to any gene: 15. Written as DNA, the CDR3 is TGCAGCTCTTACACGCCGGGACAGGGATCGTACACCTTC. Translation: CSSYTPGQGSYTF.

V gene TRBV30 combines with J gene TRBJ1-3, with 8 bases identical to TRBD1. Germline trimming cut 5 bases from V and 3 bases from J; bases unmatched to any gene: 9. Per the germline V gene, CDR1 is GTSNPN and CDR2 is SVGIG (reference sequence). This CDR3 is 15 amino acids long. As DNA, the CDR3 is TGTGCCTGGGCCCTTGGACAGGGAGGTGGAAACACCATATATTTT. This codes for CAWALGQGGGNTIYF. Full variable domain (missing parts from reference TRBV30 and TRBJ1-3): SQTIHQWPATLVQPVGSPLSLECTVEGTSNPNLYWYRQAAGRGLQLLFYSVGIGQISSEVPQNLSASRPQDRQFILSSKKLLLSDSGFYLCAWALGQGGGNTIYFGEGSWLTVV.

This chain uses TRBV4-2 with TRBJ2-7; D possibly uses TRBD1 or TRBD2 (6 bases each). Between the trimmed V and J ends, which lost 4 bases and 2 bases, there was a span of 15 bases. The germline CDR1 and CDR2 sequences are LGHNA and YNFKEQ. There are 15 residues in the CDR3. The CDR3 protein is CASSPTGAKAYEQYF. Written as DNA, the CDR3 is TGTGCCAGCAGCCCGACGGGGGCGAAGGCCTACGAGCAGTACTTC.

The chain uses TRBV14 and TRBJ1-4, with D perhaps being TRBD1 or TRBD2 (5 bases each). Near its end, the DNA agrees better with TRBJ2-2, so the J call may be wrong. Germline CDR1 SGHDN, CDR2 FVKESK. The CDR3 is 14 residues long. In DNA form, the CDR3 reads TGTGCCAGCAGCCAAGACTGGGACCGCACGGAGCTGTTTTTT. Translation gives CASSQDWDRTELFF.

This clone occurred a few times. V and J are TRBV29-1 and TRBJ1-2; TRBD1 is a possible D gene (6 bases). Germline CDR1 is SQVTM and CDR2 is ANQGSEA. Between the trimmed V and J ends, which lost 5 bases and 5 bases, there was a span of 21 bases. CDR3 length equals 15 residues. CDR3 DNA sequence: TGCAGCGTTATCCCTAATACAGGGAGTAGGTATGGCTACACCTTC. Protein sequence: CSVIPNTGSRYGYTF.

This clone was counted a few times. The rearrangement links TRBV11-2 to TRBJ2-6; no clear D. Between the trimmed V and J ends, which lost 1 base and 0 bases, there was a span of 4 bases. This CDR3 has 15 residues. Per the germline V gene, CDR1 is SGHAT and CDR2 is FQNNGV. This chain's CDR3 is CASSLAPSGANVLTF. The CDR3 bases are TGTGCCAGCAGCTTAGCCCCCTCTGGGGCCAACGTCCTGACTTTC.

In DNA form, the CDR3 reads TGTGCCAGCAGTCCGGGACAGGTGAACATTCAGTACTTC. It codes for CASSPGQVNIQYF. This chain joins TRBV2 and TRBJ2-4, with 8 bases aligning to TRBD1. Trimming cost V 5 bases and J 7 bases; bases outside gene matches: 4. Germline loops: CDR1 SNHLY, CDR2 FYNNEI. The CDR3 covers 13 residues. The complete variable domain, with remaining parts taken from reference TRBV2 and TRBJ2-4, reads EPEVTQTPSHQVTQMGQEVILRCVPISNHLYFYWYRQILGQKVEFLVSFYNNEISEKSEIFDDQFSVERPDGSNFTLKIRSTKLEDSAMYFCASSPGQVNIQYFGAGTRLSVL.

The J gene is TRBJ2-3, the V gene TRBV29-1; a possible D gene is TRBD2 (5 bases). The ends were cut back, 4 bases at V and 0 bases at J, with 11 bases in the middle. Germline V lookup: CDR1 SQVTM, CDR2 ANQGSEA. The CDR3 has 14 residues. Written as DNA, the CDR3 is TGCAGCGTTGTTCACGGGGTGAGCACAGATACGCAGTATTTT. Protein product: CSVVHGVSTDTQYF.

DNA for the CDR3: TGTGCCAGCAGCACGGGACAGGGGACCGAGCAGTACTTC. Residues: CASSTGQGTEQYF. This rearrangement joins TRBV6-5 to TRBJ2-7, with 10 nucleotides matching TRBD1. Germline loops: CDR1 MNHEY, CDR2 SVGAGI. The length of the CDR3 is 13 residues. J lost 6 bases, V lost 6 bases, and 5 bases had no gene match.

This clone was recorded a few times. The chain has TRBV5-8 and TRBJ2-2, with 10 bases aligning to TRBD1. Germline-derived CDR1 and CDR2 are SGHTS and YDEGEE. This CDR3 has 14 amino acids. J gave up 6 bases and V 4 bases, and 3 bases lay outside the gene matches. The CDR3 DNA reads as TGTGCCAGCAGCAGACAGGGGGCATCCGGGGAGCTGTTTTTT. This encodes CASSRQGASGELFF.

The chain has TRBV6-5 and TRBJ1-2; TRBD1 might be the D (6 bases). The ends were cut back, 2 bases at V and 8 bases at J, with 18 bases in the middle. CDR1 MNHEY and CDR2 SVGAGI come from the germline V gene. The CDR3 contains 15 residues. The chain's CDR3 is CASSYPMTGRWGYTF. Here the CDR3 DNA reads TGTGCCAGCAGTTACCCTATGACAGGCCGATGGGGCTACACCTTC.